This T cell receptor beta chain derives from a study of identical twins (dated by TCRdb to about 2016). For context, the study as a whole: The study deep-sequenced TCR alpha and beta repertoires from monozygotic twins, unrelated adults of various ages and cord blood to test whether fetal clonotypes persist. To rule out contamination, the twin experiments were replicated at different times with different library preparation protocols. Findings and caveats that apply to the study as a whole: Fewer insertions were carried by abundant cord blood beta clonotypes; a weaker similar trend was observed in young adult naive repertoires, while no such trend was observed in memory repertoires. Excess twin sharing in beta out-of-frame sequences was weaker because fewer shared sequences lowered the signal-to-noise ratio. Invariant T cells such as MAIT and iNKT could partly confound zero-insertion analyses, although diverse VJ usage argued against such confounding for most clonotypes. In monozygotic twins, recombination models systematically underestimated out-of-frame TCR alpha sharing, but the models matched the sharing seen between unrelated individuals. Because the same donors could not be followed over many years, the conclusions depended on cross-sectional statistical analysis. Compared with coincidental sharing between unrelated individuals, out-of-frame TCR alpha sequences shared between twins showed an excess of sequences with low generation probability.

Every donor in the study was a healthy Caucasian. The researchers also sequenced three unrelated adults who were not twins: a male aged 18 to 30, a male aged 50 to 60, and a female aged 50 to 60. Using Miltenyi CD45RO+ enrichment and human naive T-cell isolation kits, memory (CD45RO+) and naive T cells were isolated from PBMC. Libraries were constructed by 5' RACE. Instrument used: Illumina HiSeq 2000. A universal primer binding site was introduced by template switching, and a unique molecular identifier was present in the final cDNA, enabling accurate counting of TCR cDNA molecules. Specific primers in the conserved constant-segment region were used to synthesize first-strand cDNA for the TCR alpha and beta chains. To control for contamination, every cDNA library carried two barcodes: a SMART-Mk sample barcode plus Illumina barcodes. TruSeq adapter sequences along with Illumina sample barcodes were introduced in two successive PCR steps. The Illumina HiSeq platform was used with custom primers to sequence TCR alpha and beta cDNA libraries. The published analysis was carried out like this. MiGEC processed the raw reads to extract unique molecular identifiers, while MiXCR was used to determine the CDR3 positions. Recombination models were inferred per individual with the repgenHMM and IGoR tools using an EM algorithm. Shared clonotypes were analyzed with the tcR package in R, and sharing was normalized by the product of cloneset sizes. To study raw recombination without the effects of thymic and clonal selection, out-of-frame nonproductive sequences were analyzed. The public reads were run again by TCRdb, first through fastp at Q25 and then through MiXCR, and only productive beta chains were kept. Rows are unified per CDR3 protein, each entry keeping the most common DNA and genes. The authors' filters were not applied to this entry. Present in this sample are hundreds of thousands of distinct CDR3 sequences, around 6.1% of which were seen just once. Roughly 1.6% of the sample is in the top ten clones.

V is trimmed back by 3 bases and J by 0 bases, and the junction contains 5 bases that no gene match accounts for. The cysteine opens and the phenylalanine closes a CDR3 of 14 amino acids. This entry keeps only the CDR3 DNA: 42 bases, framed from base 1. The germline V gene encodes CDR1 DFQATT and CDR2 SNEGSKA (reference sequence). This clonotype occurred a few times. There is no known antigen for this receptor. The record has no base qualities; no much larger clone is one base away. The clonotype comes from a man between 18 and 29 years old in good health. Sequenced material: naive T cells sorted from blood. The sample's cell subset or site label is to be understood as: cells isolated with a human naive T-cell isolation kit. This sequence uses TRBV20-1 and TRBJ2-7; TRBD2 fits 7 bases in the junction. The sequenced DNA is TGCAGTGCTAGTCAAATAGCGGGCTCCTACGAGCAGTACTTC. This translates into CSASQIAGSYEQYF.